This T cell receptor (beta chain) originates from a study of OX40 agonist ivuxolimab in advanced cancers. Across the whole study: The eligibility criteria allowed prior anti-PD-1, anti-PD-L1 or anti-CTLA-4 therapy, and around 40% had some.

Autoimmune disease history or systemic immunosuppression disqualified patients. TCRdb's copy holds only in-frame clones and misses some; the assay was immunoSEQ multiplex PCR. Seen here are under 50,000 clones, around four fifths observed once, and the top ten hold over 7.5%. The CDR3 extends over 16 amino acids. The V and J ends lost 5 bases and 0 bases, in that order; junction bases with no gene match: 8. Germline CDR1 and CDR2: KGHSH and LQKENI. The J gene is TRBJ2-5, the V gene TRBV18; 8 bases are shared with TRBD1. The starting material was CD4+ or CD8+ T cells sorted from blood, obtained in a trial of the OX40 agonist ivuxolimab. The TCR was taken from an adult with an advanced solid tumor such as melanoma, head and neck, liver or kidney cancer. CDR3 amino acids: CASSIRQGTYQETQYF. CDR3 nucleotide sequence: TGTGCCAGCTCAATAAGACAGGGGACGTACCAAGAGACCCAGTACTTC.